The 28 T cell receptor beta chains below come from one sample, sequenced in a study of blood T cell repertoires in COVID-19. The method was immunoSEQ multiplex PCR; TCRdb's version includes in-frame clones alone and lacks a portion of them. The sample has approximately 280,000 clones; roughly 90% are singletons. Material for sequencing was PBMCs or T cells enriched from blood (not recorded which). The receptors here all came from a woman aged 55-75 years who had recovered from COVID-19.

This clone came up once. The chain carries TRBV5-6 and TRBJ2-1; 9 positions agree with TRBD2. There are 15 residues in the CDR3. The germline CDR1 and CDR2 sequences are SGHDT and YYEEEE. V lost 0 bases and J lost 3; bases outside the gene matches: 1. In DNA form, the CDR3 reads TGTGCCAGCAGCTTGGGACTAGCGGTCTACAATGAGCAGTTCTTC. Encoded protein: CASSLGLAVYNEQFF.

This sequence joins TRBV9 and TRBJ1-2, with D hard to call. Germline V gene data show CDR1 as SGDLS and CDR2 as YYNGEE. CDR3 size: 14 residues. Trimming removed 3 bases from V and 2 bases from J, with 11 bases in between. CDR3 residues: CASSAQQENYGYTF. The DNA of the CDR3 is TGTGCCAGCAGCGCCCAGCAGGAAAACTATGGCTACACCTTC.

In the case of this clone: Other DNA sequences of this sample code for an identical CDR3. The rearrangement links TRBV5-1 to TRBJ2-3, with D maybe TRBD2 (6 bases). Germline V gives CDR1 SGHRS, CDR2 YFSETQ. This CDR3 has 14 amino acids. Trimming stripped 2 bases from V and 0 bases from J, with 7 bases between. The CDR3 here is CASSFGTSTDTQYF. For the CDR3, the DNA is TGCGCCAGCAGCTTCGGGACTAGCACAGATACGCAGTATTTT.

This chain joins TRBV9 and TRBJ1-2; 7 bases line up with TRBD1. The trim removed 0 bases at V and 4 bases at J, leaving 12 bases unmatched. The CDR3 spans 17 residues. Looked up from germline, CDR1 is SGDLS and CDR2 is YYNGEE. As DNA, the CDR3 is TGTGCCAGCAGCGTAGGGAGACAGGGAATCGGGCGCTATGGCTACACCTTC. This codes for CASSVGRQGIGRYGYTF.

The chain links TRBV28 to TRBJ1-2; D is undetermined. The CDR3 loop spans 12 amino acids. V was trimmed by 2 bases and J by 4 bases, leaving 5 bases between them. Per germline, CDR1 MDHEN and CDR2 SYDVKM. CDR3 region: CASSLPSYGYTF. CDR3 nucleotide sequence: TGTGCCAGCAGTTTACCCTCCTATGGCTACACCTTC.

The rearrangement joins TRBV5-1 to TRBJ1-2, with TRBD1 identical over 10 bases. The CDR3 sequence is 16 residues long. Germline V gene sequence: CDR1 SGHRS, CDR2 YFSETQ. Trimming cost V 0 bases and J 6 bases; bases outside gene matches: 8. CDR3 region: CASSLEGQGLRDGYTF. CDR3 DNA sequence: TGCGCCAGCAGCTTGGAGGGACAGGGGTTAAGGGATGGCTACACCTTC.

CDR3 residues: CASSSPDRWGNTIYF. The CDR3 nucleotides read TGTGCCAGCAGCTCCCCAGACAGGTGGGGAAACACCATATATTTT. This chain links TRBV11-2 with TRBJ1-3; D may be TRBD1 (6 bases). V was pared by 4 bases and J by 4 bases, with 14 bases between. In germline, CDR1 is SGHAT, CDR2 FQNNGV. This CDR3 has 15 residues.

The genes are TRBV27 and TRBJ2-3; D might be TRBD2 (6 bases). The CDR3 length is 14 residues. V gave up 2 bases and J gave up 5 bases, with 11 bases separating them. The germline V gene has CDR1 MNHEY and CDR2 SMNVEV (reference sequence). The CDR3 DNA is TGTGCCAGCAGTTTACGGGAGAGGAAAGATACGCAGTATTTT. This translates into CASSLRERKDTQYF.

Only a few counts were recorded for this clone. J is TRBJ2-3 and V is TRBV18, with 14 bases that match TRBD2. The CDR3 extends over 17 amino acids. Trimming took 4 bases from V and 2 from J; bases not matched to a gene: 5. Germline CDR1 and CDR2: KGHSH and LQKENI. The CDR3 DNA reads TGTGCCAGCTCACGCGGGACTAGCGGGGGCCTCACAGATACGCAGTATTTT. Translation gives CASSRGTSGGLTDTQYF.

This clone occurred once. The chain recombines TRBV6-4 with TRBJ2-1; TRBD2 matches at 8 bases. Germline assignment: CDR1 MRHNA and CDR2 SNTAGT. V lost 3 bases, J lost 6 bases, and 7 bases stayed unmatched. CDR3 length: 15 residues. Here the CDR3 DNA reads TGTGCCAGCAGTGATGGGACTAGTCCGGTCAATGAGCAGTTCTTC. Its protein product is CASSDGTSPVNEQFF.

The chain has TRBV4-1 and TRBJ1-1; 10 bases map to TRBD1. The CDR3 loop spans 14 amino acids. Losses at the gene ends were 7 bases for V and 1 base for J; bases not matched to a gene: 3. Germline loops: CDR1 MGHRA, CDR2 YSYEKL. CDR3 sequence reads: CASNRDRGNTEAFF. As DNA, the CDR3 is TGCGCCAGCAACCGGGACAGGGGGAACACTGAAGCTTTCTTT.

The V call is TRBV7-2, the J call TRBJ2-2, with TRBD1 matching 10 bases. There are 16 residues in the CDR3. Germline loops: CDR1 SGHTA, CDR2 FQGNSA. V dropped 4 bases and J dropped 4; count of bases not matched to a gene: 6. The CDR3 is CASSSDRGRGTGELFF. In DNA form, the CDR3 reads TGTGCCAGCAGCTCAGACAGGGGGCGCGGCACCGGGGAGCTGTTTTTT.

The rearrangement uses TRBV3-1 (or the pseudogene TRBV3-2) and TRBJ2-1; TRBD1 matches 10 bases. This CDR3 contains 19 residues. Germline CDR1 reads LGHDT; CDR2 reads YNNKEL (reference sequence). The V gene end was trimmed by 1 base and the J gene end by 2 bases; junction bases not matched to a gene: 11. The CDR3 DNA reads as TGTGCCAGCAGCCAAGGGGACAGGGGCGTCGGTGAGGCCTACAATGAGCAGTTCTTC. The encoded protein is CASSQGDRGVGEAYNEQFF.

The V and J genes are TRBV5-1 and TRBJ1-5; no definite D call. With 2 bases removed from V and 4 bases from J, the gap between germline ends came to 7 bases. The CDR3 consists of 13 residues. Germline CDR1 reads SGHRS; CDR2 reads YFSETQ. CDR3 sequence reads: CASSFSGNQPQHF. CDR3 nucleotides: TGCGCCAGCAGCTTTTCGGGTAATCAGCCCCAGCATTTT.

The chain carries TRBV11-2 and TRBJ2-1; unclear D gene. This CDR3 comprises 13 residues. CDR1 and CDR2 (germline): SGHAT, FQNNGV. V dropped 0 bases and J dropped 8 bases, with 8 bases sitting between them. In nucleotides, the CDR3 is TGTGCCAGCAGCTTAGATAGGAGTGATGAGCAGTTCTTC. The encoded protein is CASSLDRSDEQFF.

This chain joins TRBV12-3 or TRBV12-4 and TRBJ2-7; maybe TRBD2 (5 bases). Trimming took off 3 bases at V and 6 bases at J, with 12 bases between the two ends. The CDR3 consists of 13 residues. CDR3 amino acids: CASSFRSEGEQYF. In nucleotides, the CDR3 is TGTGCCAGCAGTTTTAGGTCTGAGGGCGAGCAGTACTTC.

The V call is TRBV19, the J call TRBJ1-1; unclear D gene. This CDR3 is 15 amino acids long. Germline CDR1 LNHDA, CDR2 SQIVND (reference sequence). V was pared by 6 bases and J by 6 bases, with 20 bases between. CDR3: CASRNRGAYLSEAFF. In DNA form, the CDR3 reads TGTGCCAGTAGAAACCGGGGTGCTTACTTGTCTGAAGCTTTCTTT.

The gene calls are TRBV10-2 and TRBJ2-1, with D perhaps matching TRBD1 (5 bases). The CDR3 is 16 amino acids. Trimming pared 6 bases from V and 2 bases from J, leaving 17 bases between. CDR1 and CDR2 from the germline V gene are WSHSY and SAAADI. CDR3 nucleotides: TGCGCCAGCAGGAGCGCGGCAGGGATCCCCTACAATGAGCAGTTCTTC. Amino acids: CASRSAAGIPYNEQFF.

V and J are TRBV15 and TRBJ2-2, with a tentative D call TRBD2 (6 bases). Germline V gene lookup returns CDR1 LNHNV and CDR2 YYDKDF (reference sequence). Trimming stripped 0 bases from V and 8 bases from J, with 13 bases between. CDR3 length: 15 residues. The chain's CDR3 is CATSRDEGGTGELFF. The CDR3 coding sequence is TGTGCCACCAGCAGAGATGAGGGAGGTACGGGGGAGCTGTTTTTT.

CDR3 sequence: CASSQVGTVTPYEQYF. In DNA, the CDR3 is TGCGCCAGCAGCCAAGTAGGGACAGTGACTCCCTACGAGCAGTACTTC. The chain is built from TRBV4-1 and TRBJ2-7, with 7 positions matching TRBD1. V lost 1 base and J lost 2; bases outside the gene matches: 8. The CDR3 has 16 residues. CDR1 MGHRA and CDR2 YSYEKL come from the germline V gene.

This clone was detected only once. This chain uses TRBV5-1 with TRBJ1-4, with D possibly TRBD1 on 5 matching bases. Trimming left V 5 bases short and J 2 bases short, with 13 bases between. Germline loops: CDR1 SGHRS, CDR2 YFSETQ. The CDR3 has 15 residues. CDR3 nucleotide sequence: TGCGCCAGCAGGGATGGGGCGTCCACTAATGAAAAACTGTTTTTT. The encoded protein is CASRDGASTNEKLFF. Using reference TRBV5-1 and TRBJ1-4 for the parts outside the CDR3, the full variable domain is KAGVTQTPRYLIKTRGQQVTLSCSPISGHRSVSWYQQTPGQGLQFLFEYFSETQRNKGNFPGRFSGRQFSNSRSEMNVSTLELGDSALYLCASRDGASTNEKLFFGSGTQLSVL.

The chain employs TRBV30 and TRBJ2-7; D is unclear. CDR1 and CDR2 (germline): GTSNPN, SVGIG (reference sequence). The CDR3 consists of 12 residues. Trimming pared 1 base from V and 4 bases from J, leaving 8 bases between. The DNA for the CDR3 is TGTGCCTGGAGTGCCACAATATACGAGCAGTACTTC. Amino acid sequence: CAWSATIYEQYF.

The chain employs TRBV28 and TRBJ1-2; 9 nucleotides agree with TRBD1. The CDR3 contains 14 residues. Germline V gene data show CDR1 as MDHEN and CDR2 as SYDVKM. J gave up 8 bases and V 5 bases, and 9 bases lay outside the gene matches. The CDR3 DNA is TGTGCCAGCAGTCTTCCGGGACAGGGCTGGGGCTACACCTTC. Protein: CASSLPGQGWGYTF.

The chain links TRBV5-1 to TRBJ1-5; D remains unclear. Trimming removed 0 bases at V and 5 bases at J, with 12 bases between. Germline CDR1 is SGHRS and CDR2 is YFSETQ. The CDR3 contains 15 residues. The DNA of the CDR3 is TGCGCCAGCAGCTTGGTCGGCGGGATGGATCAGCCCCAGCATTTT. This encodes CASSLVGGMDQPQHF.

The rearrangement uses TRBV28 and TRBJ1-1; D perhaps matches TRBD1 (6 bases). Germline-derived CDR1 and CDR2 are MDHEN and SYDVKM. V was cut by 5 bases and J by 4 bases, with 26 bases left in between. The CDR3 is 18 amino acids. CDR3 sequence: CASSSTNTGIVLRTEAFF. The CDR3 DNA reads TGTGCCAGCAGTAGTACAAACACAGGGATAGTATTACGCACTGAAGCTTTCTTT.

The chain carries TRBV5-1 and TRBJ1-3; D gene unclear. CDR1 is SGHRS and CDR2 is YFSETQ in the germline V gene. V lost 0 bases and J lost 4, with 8 bases in between. The length of the CDR3 is 14 residues. The CDR3 loop is CASSLGYGGNTIYF. CDR3 in DNA: TGCGCCAGCAGCTTGGGTTACGGGGGAAACACCATATATTTT. The full variable domain, rest sourced from reference TRBV5-1 and TRBJ1-3, is KAGVTQTPRYLIKTRGQQVTLSCSPISGHRSVSWYQQTPGQGLQFLFEYFSETQRNKGNFPGRFSGRQFSNSRSEMNVSTLELGDSALYLCASSLGYGGNTIYFGEGSWLTVV.

The V gene is TRBV30, the J gene TRBJ1-5, with 7 nucleotides matching TRBD1. The germline CDR1 and CDR2 sequences are GTSNPN and SVGIG (reference sequence). The length of the CDR3 is 14 residues. J lost 7 bases, V lost 1 base, and 7 bases had no gene match. CDR3 protein: CAWSDDRVQQPQHF. The CDR3 DNA is TGTGCCTGGAGTGACGACAGGGTACAGCAGCCCCAGCATTTT.

V gene TRBV4-1 combines with J gene TRBJ2-5; 7 bases are a match to TRBD2. Germline loops: CDR1 MGHRA, CDR2 YSYEKL. The CDR3 has 17 residues. V was clipped by 3 bases and J by 3 bases; unmatched bases: 13. CDR3 residues: CASSHTSGASEKETQYF. The CDR3, as DNA: TGCGCCAGCAGCCATACGAGCGGGGCTAGCGAGAAAGAGACCCAGTACTTC.